Each of the 5 T cell receptor beta chains below was sequenced from the same sample in a study of blood T cell repertoires in COVID-19. Some clones are missing from TCRdb's copy, which holds only in-frame ones; the method was immunoSEQ multiplex PCR. The table lists about 36,000 clones, roughly nine tenths of them singletons. Source material: peripheral blood. The receptors derive from a human donor in a cohort sampled during active COVID-19.

This clone appeared once. V gene TRBV7-2 combines with J gene TRBJ2-6, with unresolved D. Germline V lookup: CDR1 SGHTA, CDR2 FQGNSA. The CDR3 spans 16 residues. V lost 5 bases to trimming and J lost 0 bases, with 11 bases between them. The CDR3, as DNA: TGTGCCAGCAGCCGCCCGACTGGCTCTGGGGCCAACGTCCTGACTTTC. This gives the protein CASSRPTGSGANVLTF.

The genes are TRBV2 and TRBJ2-4, with a possible D match to TRBD1 (6 bases). The length of the CDR3 is 19 residues. The germline gives CDR1 SNHLY, CDR2 FYNNEI. Trimming took 6 bases from V and 0 from J, leaving 24 bases between them. CDR3 region: CASSPSQGPTILAKNIQYF. The CDR3 nucleotides are TGTGCCAGCAGCCCTAGTCAGGGGCCGACGATCCTAGCCAAAAACATTCAGTACTTC.

V and J are TRBV6-4 and TRBJ2-3, with D tentatively TRBD1 (6 bases). The CDR3 sequence is 14 residues long. CDR1 and CDR2 from the germline V gene are MRHNA and SNTAGT. Trimming took off 2 bases at V and 1 base at J, with 7 bases between the two ends. CDR3 loop: CASSDGGGTDTQYF. The CDR3 DNA is TGTGCCAGCAGTGACGGGGGCGGCACAGATACGCAGTATTTT.

The gene calls are TRBV2 and TRBJ1-2; 12 bases map to TRBD1. Trimming at V came to 8 bases and at J to 7 bases, leaving 5 bases not matched to a gene. This CDR3 contains 13 residues. CDR1 is SNHLY, CDR2 FYNNEI, per germline. The CDR3 here is CASQGQGASGYTF. For the CDR3, the DNA is TGTGCCAGCCAGGGACAGGGGGCGAGTGGCTACACCTTC.

The rearrangement uses TRBV29-1 and TRBJ2-7, with D unresolved. The germline V gene encodes CDR1 SQVTM and CDR2 ANQGSEA. The CDR3 has 11 amino acids. Trimming stripped 4 bases from V and 5 bases from J, with 9 bases between. This chain's CDR3 is CSVVRANEQYF. Written as DNA, the CDR3 is TGCAGCGTTGTCCGAGCTAACGAGCAGTACTTC.